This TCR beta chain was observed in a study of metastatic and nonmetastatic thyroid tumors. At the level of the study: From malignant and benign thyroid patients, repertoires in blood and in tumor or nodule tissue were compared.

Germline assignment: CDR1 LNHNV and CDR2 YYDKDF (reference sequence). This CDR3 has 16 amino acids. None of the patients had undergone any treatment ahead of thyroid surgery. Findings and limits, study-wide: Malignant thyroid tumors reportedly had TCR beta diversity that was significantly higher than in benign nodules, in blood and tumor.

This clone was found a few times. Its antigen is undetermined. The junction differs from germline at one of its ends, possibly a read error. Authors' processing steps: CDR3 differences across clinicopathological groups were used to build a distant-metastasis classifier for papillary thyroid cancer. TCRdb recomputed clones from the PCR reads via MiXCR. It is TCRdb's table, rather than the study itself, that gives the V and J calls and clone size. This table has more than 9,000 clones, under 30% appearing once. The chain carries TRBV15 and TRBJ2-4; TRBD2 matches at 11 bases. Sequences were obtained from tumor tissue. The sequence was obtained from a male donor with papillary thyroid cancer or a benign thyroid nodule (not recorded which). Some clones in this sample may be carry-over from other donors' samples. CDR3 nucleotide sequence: TGTGCCACCAGCAAATATGGACTAGCGGGCGGGAATGAGTATTTCTTC. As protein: CATSKYGLAGGNEYFF.